This T cell receptor beta chain appears in the sequencing data of a study of blood T cells in healthy people across ages. Overall study results and limits: Naive T cell percentage and TCR beta diversity correlated strongly. Older individuals had lower TCR beta diversity per million T cells (the decline was roughly linear).

Deletions cut 6 bases from V and 1 base from J, with 14 bases between. Germline CDR1 reads DFQATT; CDR2 reads SNEGSKA (reference sequence). This CDR3 contains 14 residues. A sample-barcoded 5' primer and a J-beta primer mix were used in a second PCR of roughly 7 to 11 cycles. In TCRdb, the 5' RACE reads were re-called with MiXCR into one record per CDR3 protein. The repertoire holds 710,000 or so distinct CDR3 sequences, with roughly 32% as singletons. This clonotype has only a few counts. Its antigen remains unidentified. The source of this sequence is a woman older than 75 in good health. Sequencing was done on a sample of blood. This chain joins TRBV20-1 and TRBJ2-3; the D is unclear. The CDR3 region is CSAPPMGGTDTQYF. The CDR3, as DNA: TGCAGTGCCCCCCCTATGGGCGGCACAGATACGCAGTATTTT.